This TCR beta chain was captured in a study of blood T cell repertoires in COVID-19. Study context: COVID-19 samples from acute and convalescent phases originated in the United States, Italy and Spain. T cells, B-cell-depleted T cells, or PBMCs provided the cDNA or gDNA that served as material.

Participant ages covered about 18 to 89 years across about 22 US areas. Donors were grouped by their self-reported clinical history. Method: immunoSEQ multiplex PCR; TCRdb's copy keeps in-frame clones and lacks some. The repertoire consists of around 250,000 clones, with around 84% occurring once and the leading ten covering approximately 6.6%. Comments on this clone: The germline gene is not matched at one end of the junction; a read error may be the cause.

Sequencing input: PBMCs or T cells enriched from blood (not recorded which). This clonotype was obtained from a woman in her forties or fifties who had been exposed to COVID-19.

CDR3 sequence reads: CASSPHYEQLFF. For the CDR3, the DNA is TGTGCCAGTAGTCCACACTATGAACAACTGTTTTTT. V gene TRBV19 combines with J gene TRBJ1-4; no definite D call. This CDR3 has 12 amino acids. Germline V gene sequence: CDR1 LNHDA, CDR2 SQIVND (reference sequence).